Listed here is a single TCR beta chain. The data derive from a study of blood T cell repertoires in COVID-19. As for the study in general: Sites in the United States, Italy and Spain provided acute and convalescent COVID-19 samples.

Original processing notes: Estimated nucleated cell counts came from reference gene primer amplification. Sequencing used immunoSEQ multiplex PCR; TCRdb keeps in-frame clones, though not all of them. V and J calls plus clone size are reproduced from that table; the DNA served to infer D and trimming. The table includes 250,000 or so clones, about 86% detected once. V lost 2 bases, J lost 4 bases, and 20 bases lay in between. This CDR3 contains 17 residues. CDR1 is SGHDN, CDR2 FVKESK, per germline. This chain uses TRBV14 with TRBJ2-5; a possible D gene is TRBD2 (5 bases). Specimen: peripheral blood. This sequence was found in an elderly man with acute or convalescent COVID-19. The CDR3 protein is CASSQLQEAYGLETQYF. The CDR3 DNA sequence: TGTGCCAGCAGCCAACTTCAGGAGGCATACGGACTAGAGACCCAGTACTTC.